The present TCR beta chain was sequenced within a study of T cell repertoires in cytomegalovirus infection. TCRdb used MiXCR to reprocess the reads, holding one entry per CDR3 protein. Among fewer than 850,000 distinct CDR3 sequences listed, roughly 29% were seen once. This clonotype occurred a few times. Its target is unknown. The germline V gene has CDR1 SQVTM and CDR2 ANQGSEA. V shed 4 bases and J shed 4 bases, with 16 bases lying between them. This CDR3 has 14 residues. This specimen consisted of cultured CD8+ T cells from PBMCs, obtained from culture after CMV antigen stimulation. The sequence was obtained from a human donor in good health (CMV status not recorded). Some clones in this sample may be carry-over from other donors' samples. The chain is built from TRBV29-1 and TRBJ1-1, with D possibly being TRBD1 (5 bases). CDR3 nucleotide sequence: TGCAGCGTTGGTCAGGGAGGCGAGGGCACTGAAGCTTTCTTT. Its protein product is CSVGQGGEGTEAFF.